This T cell receptor (beta chain) was identified in a study of T cell responses to AZD1222 COVID-19 vaccine. The wider study: Second-dose intervals of approximately 4 or approximately 12 weeks were pooled. The study, taken as a whole, reports: Reports indicate that nearly half of spike-specific TCRs are directed at unmutated variant regions. In a largely white British group with more females than males, clonal diversity was possibly underestimated. All repertoire sampling was performed exclusively after the peak T cell response.

This table comes from immunoSEQ multiplex PCR, and its TCRdb copy is limited to in-frame clones, with some not included. Of roughly 55,000 clones in the sample, 70% to 90% were seen once. Worth noting for this clone: Its antigen remains unidentified.

The CDR3 is made up of 13 amino acids. Germline CDR1 is SGHVS and CDR2 is FNYEAQ. The V end was cut by 1 base, the J end by 2 bases, with 4 bases between. The chain uses TRBV7-6 and TRBJ2-3; D is uncertain. This TCR derives from an adult in good health. Sample: peripheral blood, taken on day 0 of AZD1222 vaccination. The DNA for the CDR3 is TGTGCCAGCAGCTTAGGGACCACAGATACGCAGTATTTT. This gives the protein CASSLGTTDTQYF. The full variable domain, with the rest looked up from reference TRBV7-6 and TRBJ2-3, is GAGVSQSPRYKVTKRGQDVALRCDPISGHVSLYWYRQALGQGPEFLTYFNYEAQQDKSGLPNDRFSAERPEGSISTLTIQRTEQRDSAMYRCASSLGTTDTQYFGPGTRLTVL.